A selection of T cell receptor beta chains follows, all from one sample in a study of human thymus T cells. The protocol was immunoSEQ multiplex PCR, while the TCRdb copy is restricted to in-frame clones and leaves out a portion. Of 55,000 to 85,000 clones detected, about 95% appear once; the ten largest clones hold around 0.03%. The sample was thymus tissue. The receptors come from a girl in the first two years of life with a congenital heart defect but otherwise immunologically healthy. Each CDR3 is given with its conserved first and last residue. Clone size, where shown, is once, few, many, or a class for clones that have expanded.

>TRBJ2-7|TRBV4-1|.
CASSQDRKGVGTQYEQYF
>TRBJ1-5|TRBV23-1|once
CASSQRPGQNRQPQHF
>TRBJ2-1|TRBV10-3|.
CAIGKEGGEQFF
>TRBJ2-2|TRBV9|.
CASSVWSGELFF
>TRBJ2-3|TRBV7-9|.
CASSLSQGDTQYF
>TRBJ1-1|TRBV28|.
CASSFVGGLGDTEAFF
>TRBJ1-1|TRBV28|.
CASSFWSGPEAFF
>TRBJ2-7|TRBV4-2|.
CASSQGFWSGSSYEQYF
>TRBJ2-3|TRBV7-6|once
CASSLDRVDTQYF
>TRBJ2-7|TRBV2|.
CASSGTGGTSYEQYF
>TRBJ2-3|TRBV14|.
CASSLRRGRANTDTQYF
>TRBJ1-5|TRBV4-1|.
CASSQELGHSNQPQHF
>TRBJ2-5|TRBV7-2|.
CASSLQETQYF
>TRBJ2-7|TRBV28|.
CASSLVVLRTSGDYFSYEQYF
>TRBJ2-2|TRBV7-9|.
CASSLGSGTNTGELFF
>TRBJ1-4|TRBV28|.
CASSSGRVNEKLFF